The T cell receptor (beta chain) described here comes from a study of OX40 agonist ivuxolimab in advanced cancers. At the level of the study: Every 2 weeks, ivuxolimab was infused into the patients intravenously at between 0.01 and 10 mg/kg. Prior therapy, whether anti-PD-1, anti-PD-L1 or anti-CTLA-4, was allowed, and less than 45% had some.

TCRdb keeps only in-frame clones here, not all; method: immunoSEQ multiplex PCR. In the table there are around 15,000 clones, more than 75% of which are singletons. CDR1 is GTSNPN and CDR2 is SVGIG in the germline V gene (reference sequence). The CDR3 covers 17 residues. Trimming took off 1 base at V and 9 bases at J, with 25 bases between the two ends. Concerning this clone itself: Its antigen is unidentified.

Study results and caveats: At 0.1 to 3.0 mg/kg and by week 6, clonal expansion occurred in CD4+ and CD8+ blood T cells. More expanded clones were seen, on average, in CD8+ T cells than in CD4+.

V gene TRBV30 combines with J gene TRBJ2-4; D possibly matches TRBD1 or TRBD2 (5 bases each). Source: CD4+ or CD8+ T cells sorted from blood, taken in a trial of the OX40 agonist ivuxolimab. This receptor was identified in an adult with an advanced solid tumor such as melanoma, head and neck, liver or kidney cancer. Here the CDR3 reads CAWSEGTQYLYVSIQYF. CDR3 nucleotide sequence: TGTGCCTGGAGTGAGGGGACGCAGTACCTTTACGTGAGCATTCAGTACTTC.